A selection of T cell receptor beta chains follows, all from one sample in a study of pediatric ulcerative colitis. Repertoires were generated with immunoSEQ multiplex PCR, while TCRdb's copy carries only in-frame clones and drops some. The sample has a few thousand clones, 89% seen once. The sample comprised blood. The origin of the receptors is a boy between 10 and 17 years old with mild ulcerative colitis. The CDR3 runs from the conserved cysteine through the conserved F or W. D genes are given only for firm matches. Expanded clones get a size class; other rows say once, few or many, or leave the size out.

J gene: TRBJ1-4
clone size: NA
D gene: NA
V gene: TRBV6-6
CDR3 protein: CASRGGQNNEKLFF
CDR3 DNA: TGTGCCAGCAGGGGAGGACAGAACAATGAAAAACTGTTTTTT

J gene: TRBJ1-5
clone size: NA
D gene: NA
V gene: TRBV5-1
CDR3 protein: CASSFEGDQPQHF
CDR3 DNA: TGCGCCAGCAGCTTCGAAGGGGATCAGCCCCAGCATTTT

J gene: TRBJ1-2
clone size: NA
D gene: NA
V gene: TRBV6-5
CDR3 protein: CASSYSMEGLSYTF
CDR3 DNA: TGTGCCAGCAGTTACTCGATGGAGGGTCTTAGCTACACCTTC

J gene: TRBJ2-5
clone size: NA
D gene: TRBD2
V gene: TRBV4-1
CDR3 protein: CASSPGPTSGQETQYF
CDR3 DNA: TGCGCCAGCAGCCCCGGACCCACTAGCGGCCAAGAGACCCAGTACTTC

J gene: TRBJ2-7
clone size: NA
D gene: NA
V gene: TRBV4-2
CDR3 protein: CASSAPDLEQYF
CDR3 DNA: TGTGCCAGCAGCGCTCCGGATCTCGAGCAGTACTTC

J gene: TRBJ1-1
clone size: once
D gene: NA
V gene: TRBV30
CDR3 protein: CAWDHQGPRNTEAFF
CDR3 DNA: TGTGCCTGGGACCATCAGGGACCTAGGAACACTGAAGCTTTCTTT

J gene: TRBJ2-7
clone size: NA
D gene: NA
V gene: TRBV6-5
CDR3 protein: CASRSPQDYEQYF
CDR3 DNA: TGTGCCAGCAGAAGTCCCCAAGACTACGAGCAGTACTTC

J gene: TRBJ2-2
clone size: NA
D gene: NA
V gene: TRBV19
CDR3 protein: CASSIVPASAGELFF
CDR3 DNA: TGTGCCAGTAGTATAGTTCCCGCCAGCGCCGGGGAGCTGTTTTTT

J gene: TRBJ2-1
clone size: NA
D gene: NA
V gene: TRBV7-6
CDR3 protein: CASSLDWAEPFF
CDR3 DNA: TGTGCCAGCAGCTTAGATTGGGCGGAGCCGTTCTTC

J gene: TRBJ1-1
clone size: NA
D gene: TRBD1
V gene: TRBV6-5
CDR3 protein: CASGLTGGYEAFF
CDR3 DNA: TGTGCCAGCGGACTTACAGGGGGATATGAAGCTTTCTTT

J gene: TRBJ1-4
clone size: NA
D gene: NA
V gene: TRBV19
CDR3 protein: CAVGRSTNEKLFF
CDR3 DNA: TGTGCCGTAGGGAGGTCAACTAATGAAAAACTGTTTTTT

J gene: TRBJ2-7
clone size: NA
D gene: TRBD2
V gene: TRBV10-3
CDR3 protein: CAISENGPLAGGSEQYF
CDR3 DNA: TGTGCCATCAGTGAGAACGGGCCCCTAGCGGGAGGATCCGAGCAGTACTTC

J gene: TRBJ2-7
clone size: few
D gene: NA
V gene: TRBV6-1
CDR3 protein: CASSPVIAEQYF
CDR3 DNA: TGTGCCAGCAGCCCGGTTATCGCAGAGCAGTACTTC

J gene: TRBJ1-1
clone size: NA
D gene: NA
V gene: TRBV28
CDR3 protein: CASGVRIEAFF
CDR3 DNA: TGTGCCAGCGGGGTTAGGATTGAAGCTTTCTTT

J gene: TRBJ2-3
clone size: NA
D gene: NA
V gene: TRBV5-1
CDR3 protein: CASTPGLATDTQYF
CDR3 DNA: TGCGCCAGCACCCCCGGGCTAGCCACGGATACGCAGTATTTT

J gene: TRBJ2-1
clone size: NA
D gene: NA
V gene: TRBV7-9
CDR3 protein: CASSLADSYNEQFF
CDR3 DNA: TGTGCCAGCAGCTTAGCGGACTCCTACAATGAGCAGTTCTTC

J gene: TRBJ2-7
clone size: once
D gene: NA
V gene: TRBV6-5
CDR3 protein: CASSPSAFGGYEQYF
CDR3 DNA: TGTGCCAGCAGCCCCTCGGCGTTCGGCGGCTACGAGCAGTACTTC

J gene: TRBJ2-1
clone size: NA
D gene: NA
V gene: TRBV27
CDR3 protein: CASSYRGLAGYNEQFF
CDR3 DNA: TGTGCCAGCAGTTACAGGGGTCTGGCGGGGTACAATGAGCAGTTCTTC

J gene: TRBJ2-1
clone size: NA
D gene: NA
V gene: TRBV14
CDR3 protein: CASCRDFYNEQFF
CDR3 DNA: TGTGCCAGCTGCCGGGACTTTTACAATGAGCAGTTCTTC

J gene: TRBJ1-5
clone size: NA
D gene: NA
V gene: TRBV28
CDR3 protein: CASSLQSNQPQHF
CDR3 DNA: TGTGCCAGCAGTTTGCAGAGCAATCAGCCCCAGCATTTT

J gene: TRBJ2-7
clone size: once
D gene: TRBD1
V gene: TRBV11-2
CDR3 protein: CASSPINRDRVQYEQYF
CDR3 DNA: TGTGCCAGCAGCCCTATTAACCGGGACAGGGTACAGTACGAGCAGTACTTC

J gene: TRBJ1-1
clone size: NA
D gene: NA
V gene: TRBV5-6
CDR3 protein: CASSLIDGGIRTEAFF
CDR3 DNA: TGTGCCAGCAGCTTGATAGACGGGGGAATAAGGACTGAAGCTTTCTTT

J gene: TRBJ2-1
clone size: NA
D gene: NA
V gene: TRBV7-8
CDR3 protein: CASSPQDRQQFF
CDR3 DNA: TGTGCCAGCAGCCCACAAGACAGGCAGCAGTTCTTC

J gene: TRBJ2-7
clone size: NA
D gene: NA
V gene: TRBV18
CDR3 protein: CASSPPSTQTYEQYF
CDR3 DNA: TGTGCCAGCTCACCTCCTTCTACACAAACCTACGAGCAGTACTTC

J gene: TRBJ1-4
clone size: once
D gene: NA
V gene: TRBV7-8
CDR3 protein: CASSLARDGGEKLFF
CDR3 DNA: TGTGCCAGCAGCTTAGCGAGAGACGGCGGTGAAAAACTGTTTTTT

J gene: TRBJ1-2
clone size: NA
D gene: NA
V gene: TRBV6-1
CDR3 protein: CASSEGPYGYTF
CDR3 DNA: TGTGCCAGCAGTGAAGGACCTTATGGCTACACCTTC

J gene: TRBJ1-5
clone size: NA
D gene: NA
V gene: TRBV5-1
CDR3 protein: CASSLAGTQNQPQHF
CDR3 DNA: TGCGCCAGCAGCTTGGCTGGGACACAGAATCAGCCCCAGCATTTT

J gene: TRBJ1-2
clone size: NA
D gene: NA
V gene: TRBV28
CDR3 protein: CASSFRAGNYGYTF
CDR3 DNA: TGTGCCAGCAGTTTCCGGGCAGGGAACTATGGCTACACCTTC

J gene: TRBJ2-1
clone size: NA
D gene: NA
V gene: TRBV4-1
CDR3 protein: CASSQDPRNNEQFF
CDR3 DNA: TGCGCCAGCAGCCAAGATCCACGTAACAATGAGCAGTTCTTC

J gene: TRBJ2-1
clone size: NA
D gene: TRBD2
V gene: TRBV25-1
CDR3 protein: CASSDGLAGDNEQFF
CDR3 DNA: TGTGCCAGCAGTGACGGACTAGCGGGAGATAATGAGCAGTTCTTC

J gene: TRBJ1-2
clone size: NA
D gene: TRBD1
V gene: TRBV5-6
CDR3 protein: CASSWGTPGQVGGYTF
CDR3 DNA: TGTGCCAGCAGCTGGGGGACACCAGGACAGGTCGGTGGCTACACCTTC

J gene: TRBJ1-5
clone size: NA
D gene: NA
V gene: TRBV4-1
CDR3 protein: CASSQFGDQPQHF
CDR3 DNA: TGCGCCAGCAGCCAATTCGGAGATCAGCCCCAGCATTTT

J gene: TRBJ2-5
clone size: NA
D gene: NA
V gene: TRBV2
CDR3 protein: CASSEGGQGRETQYF
CDR3 DNA: TGTGCCAGCAGTGAAGGGGGGCAGGGGAGGGAGACCCAGTACTTC

J gene: TRBJ2-7
clone size: NA
D gene: NA
V gene: TRBV6-5
CDR3 protein: CASSYGATYEQYF
CDR3 DNA: TGTGCCAGCAGTTACGGGGCAACATACGAGCAGTACTTC

J gene: TRBJ1-1
clone size: NA
D gene: TRBD1
V gene: TRBV6-6
CDR3 protein: CASSSHDRGNTEAFF
CDR3 DNA: TGTGCCAGCAGTTCCCACGACAGGGGGAACACTGAAGCTTTCTTT

J gene: TRBJ2-7
clone size: NA
D gene: TRBD2
V gene: TRBV28
CDR3 protein: CASSPPRLITSGSYEQYF
CDR3 DNA: TGTGCCAGCAGTCCTCCGCGCCTTATCACTAGCGGGAGCTACGAGCAGTACTTC

J gene: TRBJ2-2
clone size: NA
D gene: NA
V gene: TRBV30
CDR3 protein: CAWKGGGTNTGELFF
CDR3 DNA: TGTGCCTGGAAAGGGGGTGGCACGAACACCGGGGAGCTGTTTTTT

J gene: TRBJ1-5
clone size: NA
D gene: TRBD1
V gene: TRBV28
CDR3 protein: CASSSRTGLANQPQHF
CDR3 DNA: TGTGCCAGCAGTTCGCGGACAGGGTTGGCCAATCAGCCCCAGCATTTT

J gene: TRBJ2-7
clone size: NA
D gene: NA
V gene: TRBV19
CDR3 protein: CASSIALRGGQRSYEQYF
CDR3 DNA: TGTGCCAGTAGTATAGCCCTGAGGGGGGGACAGCGATCCTACGAGCAGTACTTC

J gene: TRBJ2-6
clone size: NA
D gene: NA
V gene: TRBV4-1
CDR3 protein: CASSQDDSGANVLTF
CDR3 DNA: TGCGCCAGCAGCCAAGACGACTCTGGGGCCAACGTCCTGACTTTC

J gene: TRBJ1-1
clone size: few
D gene: TRBD1
V gene: TRBV5-1
CDR3 protein: CASSLGTGMNTEAFF
CDR3 DNA: TGCGCCAGCAGCTTGGGGACAGGGATGAACACTGAAGCTTTCTTT

J gene: TRBJ2-7
clone size: NA
D gene: TRBD1
V gene: TRBV5-6
CDR3 protein: CASSLFVGQGEYEQYF
CDR3 DNA: TGTGCCAGCAGCTTGTTTGTAGGACAGGGCGAATACGAGCAGTACTTC

J gene: TRBJ2-1
clone size: NA
D gene: NA
V gene: TRBV6-1
CDR3 protein: CASSENRHSYNEQFF
CDR3 DNA: TGTGCCAGCAGTGAAAACCGGCACTCCTACAATGAGCAGTTCTTC

J gene: TRBJ1-1
clone size: NA
D gene: NA
V gene: TRBV28
CDR3 protein: CASSLIGPRPEALNTEAFF
CDR3 DNA: TGTGCCAGCAGTTTAATCGGGCCTCGACCGGAGGCTCTGAACACTGAAGCTTTCTTT

J gene: TRBJ2-7
clone size: NA
D gene: TRBD1
V gene: TRBV6-5
CDR3 protein: CASSNRGHLYEQYF
CDR3 DNA: TGTGCCAGCAGTAACAGGGGGCACTTATACGAGCAGTACTTC

J gene: TRBJ1-1
clone size: NA
D gene: TRBD1
V gene: TRBV28
CDR3 protein: CASRSILGQGHTEAFF
CDR3 DNA: TGTGCCAGCAGATCTATCCTGGGACAGGGACACACTGAAGCTTTCTTT

J gene: TRBJ1-1
clone size: few
D gene: TRBD1
V gene: TRBV6-5
CDR3 protein: CASSLSGGQAFF
CDR3 DNA: TGTGCCAGCAGCCTTTCAGGGGGCCAAGCTTTCTTT

J gene: TRBJ2-3
clone size: NA
D gene: NA
V gene: TRBV5-4
CDR3 protein: CASSGPGASSSTDTQYF
CDR3 DNA: TGTGCCAGCAGCGGCCCCGGGGCTAGCTCTAGCACAGATACGCAGTATTTT

J gene: TRBJ1-5
clone size: NA
D gene: TRBD1
V gene: TRBV18
CDR3 protein: CASSYDRAVNQPQHF
CDR3 DNA: TGTGCCAGCTCATACGACAGGGCGGTAAATCAGCCCCAGCATTTT

J gene: TRBJ2-7
clone size: NA
D gene: TRBD1
V gene: TRBV4-1
CDR3 protein: CASSQEVPGQGVYVQYF
CDR3 DNA: TGCGCCAGCAGCCAAGAAGTTCCCGGACAGGGGGTTTACGTGCAGTACTTC

J gene: TRBJ2-2
clone size: NA
D gene: NA
V gene: TRBV19
CDR3 protein: CASKGDGELFF
CDR3 DNA: TGTGCCAGTAAAGGTGACGGGGAGCTGTTTTTT

J gene: TRBJ2-7
clone size: NA
D gene: NA
V gene: TRBV9
CDR3 protein: CASSVRRGYEQYF
CDR3 DNA: TGTGCCAGCAGCGTCCGAAGGGGTTACGAGCAGTACTTC

J gene: TRBJ1-1
clone size: NA
D gene: NA
V gene: TRBV18
CDR3 protein: CASSPGTGSMNTEAFF
CDR3 DNA: TGTGCCAGCTCACCCGGAACAGGATCCATGAACACTGAAGCTTTCTTT

J gene: TRBJ2-1
clone size: NA
D gene: NA
V gene: TRBV6-1
CDR3 protein: CASTLPGSSYNEQFF
CDR3 DNA: TGTGCCAGCACCCTACCCGGGAGCTCCTACAATGAGCAGTTCTTC

J gene: TRBJ1-1
clone size: NA
D gene: TRBD1
V gene: TRBV6-7
CDR3 protein: CAAPQGGKDNTEAFF
CDR3 DNA: TGTGCCGCACCACAGGGGGGGAAAGACAACACTGAAGCTTTCTTT

J gene: TRBJ2-7
clone size: NA
D gene: NA
V gene: TRBV6-6
CDR3 protein: CASSATQGIFYEQYF
CDR3 DNA: TGTGCCAGCAGTGCGACTCAGGGGATATTTTACGAGCAGTACTTC

J gene: TRBJ1-4
clone size: NA
D gene: TRBD1
V gene: TRBV6-5
CDR3 protein: CASSPGQGREKLFF
CDR3 DNA: TGTGCCAGCAGCCCGGGACAGGGGAGGGAAAAACTGTTTTTT

J gene: TRBJ2-3
clone size: few
D gene: NA
V gene: TRBV6-4
CDR3 protein: CASSDSSGGTDTQYF
CDR3 DNA: TGTGCCAGCAGTGACTCCAGCGGTGGCACAGATACGCAGTATTTT

J gene: TRBJ2-1
clone size: NA
D gene: TRBD2
V gene: TRBV6-5
CDR3 protein: CASSYYREAGGNEQFF
CDR3 DNA: TGTGCCAGCAGTTACTATCGGGAAGCGGGAGGGAATGAGCAGTTCTTC